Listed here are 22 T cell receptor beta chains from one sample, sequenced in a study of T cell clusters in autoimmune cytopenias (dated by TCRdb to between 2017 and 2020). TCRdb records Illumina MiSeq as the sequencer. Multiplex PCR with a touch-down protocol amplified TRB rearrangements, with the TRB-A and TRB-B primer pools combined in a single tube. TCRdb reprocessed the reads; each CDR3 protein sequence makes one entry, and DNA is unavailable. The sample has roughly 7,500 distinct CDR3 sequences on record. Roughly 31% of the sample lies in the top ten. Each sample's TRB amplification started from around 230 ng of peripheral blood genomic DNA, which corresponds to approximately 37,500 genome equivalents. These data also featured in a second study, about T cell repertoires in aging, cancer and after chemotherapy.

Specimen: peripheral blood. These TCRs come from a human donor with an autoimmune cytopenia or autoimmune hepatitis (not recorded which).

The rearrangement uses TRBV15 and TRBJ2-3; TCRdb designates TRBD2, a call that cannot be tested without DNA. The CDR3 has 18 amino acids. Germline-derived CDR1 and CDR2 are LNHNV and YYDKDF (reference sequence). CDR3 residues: CATSRDVRSGVRTDTQYF.

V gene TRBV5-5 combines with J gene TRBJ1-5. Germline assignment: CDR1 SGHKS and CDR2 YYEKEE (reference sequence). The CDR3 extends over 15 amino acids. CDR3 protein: CASSLGTVPTQPQHF.

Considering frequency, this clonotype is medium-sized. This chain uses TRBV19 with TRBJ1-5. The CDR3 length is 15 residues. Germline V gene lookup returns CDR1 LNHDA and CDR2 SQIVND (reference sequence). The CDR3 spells CASIPTGRGNQPQHF.

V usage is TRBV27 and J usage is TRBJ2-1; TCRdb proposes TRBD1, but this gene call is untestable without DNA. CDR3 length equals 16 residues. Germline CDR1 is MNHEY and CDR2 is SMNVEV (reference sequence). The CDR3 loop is CASSSAGVIFYNEQFF.

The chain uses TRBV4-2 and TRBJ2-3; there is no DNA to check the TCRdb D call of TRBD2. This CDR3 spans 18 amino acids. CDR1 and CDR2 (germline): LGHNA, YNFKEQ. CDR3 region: CASSRRASSGGRTDTQYF.

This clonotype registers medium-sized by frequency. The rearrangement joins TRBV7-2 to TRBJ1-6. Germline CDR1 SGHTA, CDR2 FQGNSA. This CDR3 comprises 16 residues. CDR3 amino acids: CASSLAGQLNNSPLHF.

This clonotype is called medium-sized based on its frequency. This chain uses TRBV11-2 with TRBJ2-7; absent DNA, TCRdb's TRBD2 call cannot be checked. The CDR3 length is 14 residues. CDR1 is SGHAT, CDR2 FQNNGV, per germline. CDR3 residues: CASSLDRLAGVQYF. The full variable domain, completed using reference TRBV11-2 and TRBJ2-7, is EAGVAQSPRYKIIEKRQSVAFWCNPISGHATLYWYQQILGQGPKLLIQFQNNGVVDDSQLPKDRFSAERLKGVDSTLKIQPAKLEDSAVYLCASSLDRLAGVQYFGPGTRLTVT.

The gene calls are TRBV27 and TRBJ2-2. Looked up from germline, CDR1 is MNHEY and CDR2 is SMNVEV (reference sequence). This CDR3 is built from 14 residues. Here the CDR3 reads CASRLLTNTGELFF.

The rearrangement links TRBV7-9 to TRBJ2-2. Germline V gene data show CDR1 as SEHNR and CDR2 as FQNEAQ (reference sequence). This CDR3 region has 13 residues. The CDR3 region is CASSLAGTGELFF.

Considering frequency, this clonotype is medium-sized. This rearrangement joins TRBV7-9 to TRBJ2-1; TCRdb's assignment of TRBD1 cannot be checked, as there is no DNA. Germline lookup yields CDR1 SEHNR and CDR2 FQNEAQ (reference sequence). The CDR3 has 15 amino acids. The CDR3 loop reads CASSLGTGALNEQFF. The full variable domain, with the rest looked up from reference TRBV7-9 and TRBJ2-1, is DTGVSQNPRHKITKRGQNVTFRCDPISEHNRLYWYRQTLGQGPEFLTYFQNEAQLEKSRLLSDRFSAERPKGSFSTLEIQRTEQGDSAMYLCASSLGTGALNEQFFGPGTRLTVL.

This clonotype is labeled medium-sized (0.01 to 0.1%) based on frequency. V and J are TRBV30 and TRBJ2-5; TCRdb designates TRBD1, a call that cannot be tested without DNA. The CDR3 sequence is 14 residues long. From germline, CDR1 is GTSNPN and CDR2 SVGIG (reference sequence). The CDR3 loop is CAWNRDSSQETQYF.

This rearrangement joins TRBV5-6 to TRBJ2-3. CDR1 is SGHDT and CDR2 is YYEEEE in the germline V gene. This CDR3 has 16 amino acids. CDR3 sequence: CASSLVAEITTDTQYF. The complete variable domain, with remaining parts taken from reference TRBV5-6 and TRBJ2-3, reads DAGVTQSPTHLIKTRGQQVTLRCSPKSGHDTVSWYQQALGQGPQFIFQYYEEEERQRGNFPDRFSGHQFPNYSSELNVNALLLGDSALYLCASSLVAEITTDTQYFGPGTRLTVL.

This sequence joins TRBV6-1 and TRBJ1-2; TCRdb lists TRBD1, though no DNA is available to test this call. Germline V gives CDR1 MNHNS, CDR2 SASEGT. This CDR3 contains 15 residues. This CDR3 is CASSEEGQGRGGYTF.

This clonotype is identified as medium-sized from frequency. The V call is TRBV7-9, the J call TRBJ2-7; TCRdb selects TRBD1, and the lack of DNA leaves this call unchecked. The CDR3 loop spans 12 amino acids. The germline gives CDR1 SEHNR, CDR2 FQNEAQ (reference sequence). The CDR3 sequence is CASSSQGPEQYF.

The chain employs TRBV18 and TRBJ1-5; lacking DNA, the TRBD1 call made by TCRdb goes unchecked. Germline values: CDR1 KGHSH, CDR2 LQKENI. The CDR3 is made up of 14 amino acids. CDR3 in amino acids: CASSPRQGNQPQHF.

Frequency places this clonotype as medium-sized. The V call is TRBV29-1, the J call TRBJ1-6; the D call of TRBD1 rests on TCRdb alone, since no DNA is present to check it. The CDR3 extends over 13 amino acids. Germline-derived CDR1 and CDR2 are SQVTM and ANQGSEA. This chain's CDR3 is CSVRTGGDSPLHF.

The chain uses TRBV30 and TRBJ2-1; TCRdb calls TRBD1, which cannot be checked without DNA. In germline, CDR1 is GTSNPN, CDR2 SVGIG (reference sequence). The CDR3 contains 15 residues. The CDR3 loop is CAWSLGQGSYNEQFF. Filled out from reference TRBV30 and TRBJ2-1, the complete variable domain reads SQTIHQWPATLVQPVGSPLSLECTVEGTSNPNLYWYRQAAGRGLQLLFYSVGIGQISSEVPQNLSASRPQDRQFILSSKKLLLSDSGFYLCAWSLGQGSYNEQFFGPGTRLTVL.

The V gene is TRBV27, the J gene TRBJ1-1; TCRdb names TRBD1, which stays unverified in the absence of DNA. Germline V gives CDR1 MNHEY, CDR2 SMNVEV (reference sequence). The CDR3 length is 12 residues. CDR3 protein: CASRSGGTEAFF.

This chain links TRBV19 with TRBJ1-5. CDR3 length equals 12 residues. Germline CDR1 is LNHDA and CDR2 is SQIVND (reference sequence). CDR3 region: CASGRGNQPQHF.

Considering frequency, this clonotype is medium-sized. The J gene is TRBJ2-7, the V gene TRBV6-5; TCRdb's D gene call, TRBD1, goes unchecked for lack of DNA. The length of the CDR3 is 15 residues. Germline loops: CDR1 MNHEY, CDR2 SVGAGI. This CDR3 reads CASSYSGTGRYEQYF.

This chain's CDR3 is CASSFRAGRSGNTIYF. J is TRBJ1-3 and V is TRBV5-1; TCRdb outputs TRBD1, but without DNA this stays unchecked. There are 16 residues in the CDR3. The germline CDR1 and CDR2 sequences are SGHRS and YFSETQ.

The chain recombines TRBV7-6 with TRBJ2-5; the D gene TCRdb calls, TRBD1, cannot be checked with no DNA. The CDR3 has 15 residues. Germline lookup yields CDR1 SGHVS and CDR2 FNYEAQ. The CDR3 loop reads CASSLGTGLWETQYF.